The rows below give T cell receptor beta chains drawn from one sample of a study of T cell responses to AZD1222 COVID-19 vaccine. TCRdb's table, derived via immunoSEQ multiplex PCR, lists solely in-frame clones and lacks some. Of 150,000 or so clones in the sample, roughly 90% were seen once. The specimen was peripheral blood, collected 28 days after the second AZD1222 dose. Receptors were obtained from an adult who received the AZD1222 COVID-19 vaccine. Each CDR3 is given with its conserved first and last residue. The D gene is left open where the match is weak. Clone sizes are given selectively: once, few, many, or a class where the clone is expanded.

cdr3_nt: TGCGCCAGCAGCATCGGACAGAATCAGCCCCAGCATTTT
cdr3_aa: CASSIGQNQPQHF
d_call: NA
j_call: TRBJ1-5
clone_size: NA
v_call: TRBV5-1

cdr3_nt: TGTGCCAGCAGCCTGATAGCGGGAGATGCCTACAATGAGCAGTTCTTC
cdr3_aa: CASSLIAGDAYNEQFF
d_call: TRBD2
j_call: TRBJ2-1
clone_size: NA
v_call: TRBV3-1/TRBV3-2

cdr3_nt: TGCGCCAGCAGCCAGGGTGCTAGCCCGGCCTACGAGCAGTACTTC
cdr3_aa: CASSQGASPAYEQYF
d_call: NA
j_call: TRBJ2-7
clone_size: NA
v_call: TRBV4-3

cdr3_nt: TGTGCCAGCAGCTTGGCGGCCGGGACTTTATCCTACGAGCAGTACTTC
cdr3_aa: CASSLAAGTLSYEQYF
d_call: NA
j_call: TRBJ2-7
clone_size: NA
v_call: TRBV5-6

cdr3_nt: TGTGCCAGCAGCCTAACAGATACGCAGTATTTT
cdr3_aa: CASSLTDTQYF
d_call: NA
j_call: TRBJ2-3
clone_size: NA
v_call: TRBV3-1/TRBV3-2

cdr3_nt: TGTGCCAGCAGCGAGAGGACAGGCAGGGCTTTCTTT
cdr3_aa: CASSERTGRAFF
d_call: TRBD1
j_call: TRBJ1-1
clone_size: NA
v_call: TRBV7-2

cdr3_nt: TGTGCCAGCAGCCAAGGGCAACGCCTGAGTGAGCAGTTCTTC
cdr3_aa: CASSQGQRLSEQFF
d_call: NA
j_call: TRBJ2-1
clone_size: NA
v_call: TRBV3-1/TRBV3-2

cdr3_nt: TGTGCCAGCAGGGGTGGGCAGAAGAGAGGCGAGCAGTACTTC
cdr3_aa: CASRGGQKRGEQYF
d_call: NA
j_call: TRBJ2-7
clone_size: NA
v_call: TRBV7-2

cdr3_nt: TGTGCCAGCAGTTACGCGATTCAGGGACAGCCCCAGCATTTT
cdr3_aa: CASSYAIQGQPQHF
d_call: NA
j_call: TRBJ1-5
clone_size: NA
v_call: TRBV6-2/TRBV6-3

cdr3_nt: TGTGCCAGCAGCGTAGGGGACCGACCGGAGACCCAGTACTTC
cdr3_aa: CASSVGDRPETQYF
d_call: NA
j_call: TRBJ2-5
clone_size: NA
v_call: TRBV9

cdr3_nt: TGTGCCAGTAGTATTTCCCAGAGCACACATCAGCCCCAGCATTTT
cdr3_aa: CASSISQSTHQPQHF
d_call: NA
j_call: TRBJ1-5
clone_size: NA
v_call: TRBV19

cdr3_nt: TGTGCCAGCAGCTCAGGGGCGTATGGCTACACCTTC
cdr3_aa: CASSSGAYGYTF
d_call: NA
j_call: TRBJ1-2
clone_size: once
v_call: TRBV7-9

cdr3_nt: TGTGCCAGCAGCCCAACGGGGACGGGAGGAGGTGAGCAGTTCTTC
cdr3_aa: CASSPTGTGGGEQFF
d_call: TRBD2
j_call: TRBJ2-1
clone_size: NA
v_call: TRBV9

cdr3_nt: TGTGCCAGCAGCCAAGAAGGACAGGGGGCGGATCAGCCCCAGCATTTT
cdr3_aa: CASSQEGQGADQPQHF
d_call: TRBD1
j_call: TRBJ1-5
clone_size: NA
v_call: TRBV3-1/TRBV3-2

cdr3_nt: TGTGCCACCAGTGCGGGGTTCAATTCACCCCTCCACTTT
cdr3_aa: CATSAGFNSPLHF
d_call: NA
j_call: TRBJ1-6
clone_size: NA
v_call: TRBV24-1

cdr3_nt: TGTGCCAGCAGCCGACAGTACTACGAGCAGTACTTC
cdr3_aa: CASSRQYYEQYF
d_call: NA
j_call: TRBJ2-7
clone_size: NA
v_call: TRBV13

cdr3_nt: TGTGCCAGCAGCCAAGTTCAGGCCATGAACACTGAAGCTTTCTTT
cdr3_aa: CASSQVQAMNTEAFF
d_call: NA
j_call: TRBJ1-1
clone_size: NA
v_call: TRBV3-1/TRBV3-2

cdr3_nt: TGTGCCAGCAGCCCCGGGACGGTCGCGAACACCGGGGAGCTGTTTTTT
cdr3_aa: CASSPGTVANTGELFF
d_call: NA
j_call: TRBJ2-2
clone_size: NA
v_call: TRBV7-8

cdr3_nt: TGTGCCAGCAGTCTCCCAGTCTCTCACACAGATACGCAGTATTTT
cdr3_aa: CASSLPVSHTDTQYF
d_call: NA
j_call: TRBJ2-3
clone_size: NA
v_call: TRBV7-2

cdr3_nt: TGTGCCAGCAGCTTAGGCCACTTAATCGGGGAGACCCAGTACTTC
cdr3_aa: CASSLGHLIGETQYF
d_call: NA
j_call: TRBJ2-5
clone_size: NA
v_call: TRBV7-2